Each of the 13 T cell receptor beta chains below was sequenced from the same sample in a study of response to subunit inactivated influenza vaccine. MiXCR, applied by TCRdb to the RT-PCR reads, yields one record per CDR3 protein. The sample holds about 300,000 distinct CDR3 sequences, approximately 20% seen once. This material consisted of PBMCs from blood, taken approximately 20 months after vaccination. All receptors come from a man aged 45-69 years who received an inactivated influenza vaccine.

This clonotype was detected only a few times. The genes are TRBV9 and TRBJ1-6; 7 bases match TRBD1. Trimming took 4 bases from V and 10 from J; bases not matched to a gene: 11. Germline V gives CDR1 SGDLS, CDR2 YYNGEE. This CDR3 region has 15 residues. The CDR3 coding sequence is TGTGCCAGCAGCCGACGGGACAGTTTGGGGTCACCCCTCCACTTT. It is translated as CASSRRDSLGSPLHF.

The chain employs TRBV7-9 and TRBJ1-2; D is ambiguous. Germline assignment: CDR1 SEHNR and CDR2 FQNEAQ (reference sequence). The length of the CDR3 is 12 residues. The ends were cut back, 5 bases at V and 5 bases at J, with 9 bases in the middle. The CDR3 sequence: CASSLVQYGYTF. Here the CDR3 DNA reads TGTGCCAGCAGCCTCGTCCAGTATGGCTACACCTTC. The whole variable domain, filled in from reference TRBV7-9 and TRBJ1-2, reads DTGVSQNPRHKITKRGQNVTFRCDPISEHNRLYWYRQTLGQGPEFLTYFQNEAQLEKSRLLSDRFSAERPKGSFSTLEIQRTEQGDSAMYLCASSLVQYGYTFGSGTRLTVV.

This clonotype has only a few counts. The chain couples TRBV5-6 to TRBJ2-2; no clear D. Between the trimmed V and J ends, which lost 0 bases and 6 bases, there was a span of 6 bases. Germline CDR1 is SGHDT and CDR2 is YYEEEE. The CDR3 extends over 13 amino acids. The CDR3 is CASSLDRSGELFF. CDR3 DNA: TGTGCCAGCAGCTTGGACAGATCCGGGGAGCTGTTTTTT.

The chain uses TRBV24-1 and TRBJ2-2; the match to TRBD2 covers 8 bases. The CDR3 sequence is 15 residues long. V gave up 9 bases and J gave up 3 bases; unmatched junction bases: 8. Germline V CDR1 and CDR2: KGHDR, SFDVKD. The CDR3 sequence is CATRTGLEDTGELFF. CDR3 sequence (DNA): TGTGCCACCCGAACGGGACTAGAGGACACCGGGGAGCTGTTTTTT.

This clonotype was recorded a few times. CDR3 sequence (DNA): TGTGCCAGCAGCCGTATTATACAGGGTAGCGAGGGCTACACCTTC. Its protein is CASSRIIQGSEGYTF. The V gene is TRBV4-2, the J gene TRBJ1-2; weak D call: TRBD1 (6 bases). The CDR3 length is 15 residues. The germline CDR1 and CDR2 sequences are LGHNA and YNFKEQ. V was trimmed by 4 bases and J by 8 bases, leaving 20 bases between them.

This clonotype was detected a few times. The V gene is TRBV20-1, the J gene TRBJ2-5; maybe TRBD1 (5 bases). The CDR3 extends over 14 amino acids. Germline CDR1 DFQATT, CDR2 SNEGSKA (reference sequence). V lost 1 base, J lost 2 bases, and 11 bases lay in between. The CDR3 DNA sequence: TGCAGTGCTAGAGTTAGGGGCCTGCAAGAGACCCAGTACTTC. Protein sequence: CSARVRGLQETQYF.

This clonotype occurred many times. V gene TRBV15 combines with J gene TRBJ2-3; D gene uncertain. The length of the CDR3 is 13 residues. The germline CDR1 and CDR2 sequences are LNHNV and YYDKDF (reference sequence). Trimming took off 7 bases at V and 1 base at J, with 9 bases between the two ends. The CDR3 here is CATTSDRTDTQYF. CDR3 DNA sequence: TGTGCCACCACATCAGATCGCACAGATACGCAGTATTTT.

This clonotype came up a few times. The chain carries TRBV6-1 and TRBJ2-1, with 13 bases matching TRBD2. J gave up 6 bases and V 5 bases, and 10 bases lay outside the gene matches. This CDR3 is 17 amino acids long. CDR1 and CDR2 from the germline V gene are MNHNS and SASEGT. This chain's CDR3 is CASSKTSGRLGFNEQFF. In nucleotides, the CDR3 is TGTGCCAGCAGTAAGACTAGCGGGAGGTTAGGGTTCAATGAGCAGTTCTTC.

The J gene is TRBJ2-2, the V gene TRBV7-9; 7 bases fit TRBD1. Germline lookup yields CDR1 SEHNR and CDR2 FQNEAQ (reference sequence). The CDR3 runs 15 residues. Germline trimming cut 2 bases from V and 3 bases from J; bases unmatched to any gene: 3. CDR3 sequence (DNA): TGTGCCAGCAGCTTACGAGGGGGCGACACCGGGGAGCTGTTTTTT. Translating it yields CASSLRGGDTGELFF.

V gene TRBV27 combines with J gene TRBJ2-3; 8 bases are shared with TRBD2. Germline-derived CDR1 and CDR2 are MNHEY and SMNVEV (reference sequence). The CDR3 is 16 amino acids. The junction had 4 bases not matched to a gene; V was cut back by 0 bases and J by 2 bases. DNA for the CDR3: TGTGCCAGCAGTTTATCGGGTAGCGGGACCACAGATACGCAGTATTTT. Amino acid sequence: CASSLSGSGTTDTQYF.

This clonotype was picked up a small number of times. The rearrangement links TRBV12-3 or TRBV12-4 to TRBJ2-7; no clear D gene. This CDR3 spans 12 amino acids. Trimming removed 0 bases at V and 3 bases at J, with 3 bases between. The CDR3 sequence: CASSLADYEQYF. CDR3 nucleotide sequence: TGTGCCAGCAGTTTAGCAGACTACGAGCAGTACTTC.

The rearrangement uses TRBV6-5 and TRBJ2-1; D may be TRBD1 (6 bases). Deletions cut 5 bases from V and 16 bases from J, with 18 bases between. Germline lookup yields CDR1 MNHEY and CDR2 SVGAGI. The CDR3 consists of 12 residues. CDR3 nucleotide sequence: TGTGCCAGCAGTAACCGGGACACGGCCCGATTCTTC. Translated: CASSNRDTARFF.

The chain has TRBV20-1 and TRBJ2-6, with no clear D. V lost 6 bases and J lost 0, with 3 bases in between. Germline CDR1 DFQATT, CDR2 SNEGSKA (reference sequence). The length of the CDR3 is 12 residues. CDR3 sequence reads: CSAHSGANVLTF. CDR3 DNA sequence: TGCAGTGCACACTCTGGGGCCAACGTCCTGACTTTC.